Sequencing of this T cell receptor beta chain was carried out in a study of blood T cell repertoires in COVID-19. Study context: In each case, the material was cDNA or gDNA derived from T cells, B-cell-depleted T cells, or PBMCs.

In the study's own analysis: Reference gene primer amplification gave nucleated cell count estimates. Some clones are missing from TCRdb's copy, which holds only in-frame ones; the method was immunoSEQ multiplex PCR. V, J and clone size derive from that table, while D and trimming were established from the DNA sequence. The sample carries 250,000 to 350,000 clones, around 90% recorded once. This CDR3 has 16 residues. Trimming removed 3 bases from V and 0 bases from J; junction bases left unmatched: 5. The V gene's germline CDR1 is LNHDA and CDR2 SQIVND (reference sequence). Material: peripheral blood. The J gene is TRBJ2-1, the V gene TRBV19; 7 bases match TRBD1. This receptor was identified in a woman in her forties or fifties with COVID-19, enrolled during active disease. CDR3 loop: CASSIRGPSSYNEQFF. The CDR3 DNA reads TGTGCCAGTAGTATTAGGGGGCCGAGCTCCTACAATGAGCAGTTCTTC.